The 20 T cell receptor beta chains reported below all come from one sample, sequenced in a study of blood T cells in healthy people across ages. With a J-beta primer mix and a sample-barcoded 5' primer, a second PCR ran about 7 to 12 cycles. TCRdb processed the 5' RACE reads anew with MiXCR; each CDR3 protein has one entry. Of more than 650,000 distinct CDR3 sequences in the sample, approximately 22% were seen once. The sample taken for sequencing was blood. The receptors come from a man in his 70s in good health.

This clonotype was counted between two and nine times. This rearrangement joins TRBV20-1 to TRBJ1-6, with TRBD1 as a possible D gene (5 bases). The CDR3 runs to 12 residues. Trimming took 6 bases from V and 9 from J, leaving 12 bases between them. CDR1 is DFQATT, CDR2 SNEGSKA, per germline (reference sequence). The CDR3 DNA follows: TGCAGTGCAGGGGCGGGAGTTTCACCCCTCCACTTT. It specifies CSAGAGVSPLHF.

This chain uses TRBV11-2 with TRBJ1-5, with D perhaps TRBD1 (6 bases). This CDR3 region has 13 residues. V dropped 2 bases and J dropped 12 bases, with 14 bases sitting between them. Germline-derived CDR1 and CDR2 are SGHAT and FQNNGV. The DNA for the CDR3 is TGTGCCAGCAGCTTATACTCCGGACAGTTCCAGCATTTT. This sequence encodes CASSLYSGQFQHF.

The CDR3 loop is CASSQALPGLFDEQYF. The CDR3 bases are TGTGCCAGCAGCCAAGCCCTTCCAGGGCTCTTCGACGAGCAGTACTTC. The chain has TRBV3-1 and TRBJ2-7, with D perhaps TRBD1 (5 bases). The CDR3 covers 16 residues. Germline V CDR1 and CDR2: LGHDT, YNNKEL (reference sequence). Trimming left V 1 base short and J 5 bases short, with 18 bases between.

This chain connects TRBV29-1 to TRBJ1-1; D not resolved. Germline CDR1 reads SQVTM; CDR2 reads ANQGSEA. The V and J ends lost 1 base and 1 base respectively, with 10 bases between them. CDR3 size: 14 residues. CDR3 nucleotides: TGCAGCGTTGAAGTCGGATCCCGGAACACTGAAGCTTTCTTT. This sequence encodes CSVEVGSRNTEAFF. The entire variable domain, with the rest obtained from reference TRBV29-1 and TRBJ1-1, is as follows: SAVISQKPSRDICQRGTSLTIQCQVDSQVTMMFWYRQQPGQSLTLIATANQGSEATYESGFVIDKFPISRPNLTFSTLTVSNMSPEDSSIYLCSVEVGSRNTEAFFGQGTRLTVV.

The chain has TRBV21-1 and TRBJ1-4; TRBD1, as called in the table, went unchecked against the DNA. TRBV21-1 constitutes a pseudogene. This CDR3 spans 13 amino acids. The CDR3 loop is CASSARTNEKLFF. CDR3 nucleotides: TGTGCCAGCAGCGCCCGGACCAATGAAAAACTGTTTTTT.

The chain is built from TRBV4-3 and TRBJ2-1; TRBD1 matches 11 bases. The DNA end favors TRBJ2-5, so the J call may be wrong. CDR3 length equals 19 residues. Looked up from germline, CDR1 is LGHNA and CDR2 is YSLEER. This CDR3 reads CASSQEGVRGQGARETQYF. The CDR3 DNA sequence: TGCGCCAGCAGCCAAGAAGGGGTTCGCGGACAGGGGGCACGAGAGACCCAGTACTTC.

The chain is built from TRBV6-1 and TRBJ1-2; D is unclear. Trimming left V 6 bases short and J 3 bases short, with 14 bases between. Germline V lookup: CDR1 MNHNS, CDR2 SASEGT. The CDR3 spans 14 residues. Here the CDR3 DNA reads TGTGCCAGCAGCTACTGGACCGCTTACTATGGCTACACCTTC. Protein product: CASSYWTAYYGYTF.

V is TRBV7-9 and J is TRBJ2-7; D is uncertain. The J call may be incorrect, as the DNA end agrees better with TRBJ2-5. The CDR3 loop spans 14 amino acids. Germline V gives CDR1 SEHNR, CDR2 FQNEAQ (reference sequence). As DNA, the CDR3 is TGTGCCAGCAGCTTCACCGCCCGTCCGGAGACCCAGTACTTC. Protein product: CASSFTARPETQYF.

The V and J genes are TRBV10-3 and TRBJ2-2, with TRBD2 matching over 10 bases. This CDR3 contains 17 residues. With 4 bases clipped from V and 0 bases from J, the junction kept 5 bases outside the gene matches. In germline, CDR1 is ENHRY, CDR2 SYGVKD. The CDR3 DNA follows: TGTGCCATCAGTGGATCTAGCGGGGGCCCGAACACCGGGGAGCTGTTTTTT. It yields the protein CAISGSSGGPNTGELFF.

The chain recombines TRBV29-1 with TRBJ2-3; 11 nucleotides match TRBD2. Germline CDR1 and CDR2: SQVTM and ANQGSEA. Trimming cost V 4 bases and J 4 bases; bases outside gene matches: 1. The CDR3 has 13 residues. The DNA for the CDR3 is TGCAGCGTTGTACTAGCGGGGGCAGATACGCAGTATTTT. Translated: CSVVLAGADTQYF.

The CDR3 loop is CASSSNRGGALNEQFF. The CDR3 DNA reads TGTGCCAGCAGCTCAAATAGGGGGGGGGCCTTGAATGAGCAGTTCTTC. The J gene is TRBJ2-1, the V gene TRBV7-7, with a tentative D call TRBD2 (7 bases). This CDR3 has 16 amino acids. CDR1 and CDR2 (germline): SSHAT, FNYEAQ (reference sequence). V was cut by 4 bases and J by 7 bases, with 20 bases left in between.

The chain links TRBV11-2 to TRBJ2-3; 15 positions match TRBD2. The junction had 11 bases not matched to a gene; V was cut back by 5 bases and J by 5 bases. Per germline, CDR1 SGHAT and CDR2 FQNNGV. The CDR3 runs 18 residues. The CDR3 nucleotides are TGTGCCAGCAGCGAGGGACTAGCGGGGGGCGGTTGGGTAGATACGCAGTATTTT. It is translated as CASSEGLAGGGWVDTQYF. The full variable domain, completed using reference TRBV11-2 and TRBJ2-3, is EAGVAQSPRYKIIEKRQSVAFWCNPISGHATLYWYQQILGQGPKLLIQFQNNGVVDDSQLPKDRFSAERLKGVDSTLKIQPAKLEDSAVYLCASSEGLAGGGWVDTQYFGPGTRLTVL.

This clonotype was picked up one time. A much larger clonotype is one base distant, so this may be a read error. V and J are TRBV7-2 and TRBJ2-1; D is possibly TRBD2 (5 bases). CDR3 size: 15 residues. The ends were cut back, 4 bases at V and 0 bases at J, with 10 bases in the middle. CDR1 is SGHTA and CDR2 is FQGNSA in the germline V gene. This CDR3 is CASSSSRISYNEQFF. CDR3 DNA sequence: TGTGCCAGCAGCTCTAGCAGGATCTCCTACAATGAGCAGTTCTTC.

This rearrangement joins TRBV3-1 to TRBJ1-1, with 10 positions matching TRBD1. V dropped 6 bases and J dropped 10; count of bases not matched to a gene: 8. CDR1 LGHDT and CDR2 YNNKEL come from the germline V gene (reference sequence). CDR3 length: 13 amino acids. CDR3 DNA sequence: TGTGCCAGCAGACACCGGGACAGGGGTTTAGCTTTCTTT. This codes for CASRHRDRGLAFF.

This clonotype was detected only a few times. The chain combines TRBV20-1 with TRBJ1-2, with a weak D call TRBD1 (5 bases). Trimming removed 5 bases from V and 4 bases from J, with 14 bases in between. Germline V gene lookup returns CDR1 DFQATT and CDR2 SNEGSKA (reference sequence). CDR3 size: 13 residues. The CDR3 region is CSAPLREGYGYTF. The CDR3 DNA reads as TGCAGTGCTCCACTCAGGGAGGGCTATGGCTACACCTTC.

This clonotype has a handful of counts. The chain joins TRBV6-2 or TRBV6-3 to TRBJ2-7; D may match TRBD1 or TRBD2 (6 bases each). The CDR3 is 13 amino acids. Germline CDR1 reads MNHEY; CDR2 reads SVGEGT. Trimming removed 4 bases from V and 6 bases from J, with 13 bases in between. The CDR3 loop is CASSSTRGGEQYF. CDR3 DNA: TGTGCCAGCAGTTCTACCAGGGGAGGCGAGCAGTACTTC.

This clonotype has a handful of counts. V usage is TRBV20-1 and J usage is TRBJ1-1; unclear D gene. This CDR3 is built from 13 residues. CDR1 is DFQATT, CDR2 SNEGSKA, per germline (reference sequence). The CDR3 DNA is TGCAGACAACAGCTGTCCATGAACACTGAAGCTTTCTTT. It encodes CRQQLSMNTEAFF.

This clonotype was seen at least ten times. The CDR3 is CASSLSMSGANVLTF. CDR3 bases: TGTGCCAGCAGCCTAAGTATGTCTGGGGCCAACGTCCTGACTTTC. V gene TRBV7-6 combines with J gene TRBJ2-6; D is undetermined. CDR1 and CDR2 from the germline V gene are SGHVS and FNYEAQ. V shed 5 bases and J shed 1 base, with 9 bases lying between them. The CDR3 has 15 residues.

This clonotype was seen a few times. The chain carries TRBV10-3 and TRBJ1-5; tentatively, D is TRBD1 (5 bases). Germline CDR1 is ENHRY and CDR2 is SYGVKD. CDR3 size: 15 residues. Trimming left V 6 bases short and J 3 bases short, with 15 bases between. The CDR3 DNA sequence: TGTGCCATCAGCGGGGGAACGGGAACCAATCAGCCCCAGCATTTT. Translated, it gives CAISGGTGTNQPQHF.

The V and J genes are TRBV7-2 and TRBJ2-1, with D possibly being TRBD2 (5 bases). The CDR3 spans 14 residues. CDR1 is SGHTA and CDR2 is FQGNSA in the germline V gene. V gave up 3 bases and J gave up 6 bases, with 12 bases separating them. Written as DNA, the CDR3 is TGTGCCAGCAGCTTCCCCCTTGGGAGCAATGAGCAGTTCTTC. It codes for CASSFPLGSNEQFF.